This T cell receptor (beta chain) was sequenced during a study of blood T cell repertoires in COVID-19. For the study at large: COVID-19 samples collected from the United States, Italy and Spain covered acute and convalescent phases. T cells, B-cell-depleted T cells, or PBMCs supplied cDNA or gDNA.

As handled by the study authors: For nucleated cells, counts were estimated from reference gene primer amplification. Repertoires were generated with immunoSEQ multiplex PCR, while TCRdb's copy carries only in-frame clones and drops some. For V, J and clone size, that table is used; D and trimming come from the DNA. The data show under 150,000 clones, approximately 87% seen once. This sequence was found in a woman in her thirties or forties with acute or convalescent COVID-19. What was sequenced was peripheral blood.

The DNA for the CDR3 is TGTGCCTGGAGTAAAGCGGGACAGGGCTATAATTCACCCCTCCACTTT. Encoded protein: CAWSKAGQGYNSPLHF. This chain uses TRBV30 with TRBJ1-6; 9 bases line up with TRBD1. Germline V gene lookup returns CDR1 GTSNPN and CDR2 SVGIG (reference sequence). The CDR3 runs to 16 residues. The junction had 5 bases not matched to a gene; V was cut back by 2 bases and J by 3 bases.